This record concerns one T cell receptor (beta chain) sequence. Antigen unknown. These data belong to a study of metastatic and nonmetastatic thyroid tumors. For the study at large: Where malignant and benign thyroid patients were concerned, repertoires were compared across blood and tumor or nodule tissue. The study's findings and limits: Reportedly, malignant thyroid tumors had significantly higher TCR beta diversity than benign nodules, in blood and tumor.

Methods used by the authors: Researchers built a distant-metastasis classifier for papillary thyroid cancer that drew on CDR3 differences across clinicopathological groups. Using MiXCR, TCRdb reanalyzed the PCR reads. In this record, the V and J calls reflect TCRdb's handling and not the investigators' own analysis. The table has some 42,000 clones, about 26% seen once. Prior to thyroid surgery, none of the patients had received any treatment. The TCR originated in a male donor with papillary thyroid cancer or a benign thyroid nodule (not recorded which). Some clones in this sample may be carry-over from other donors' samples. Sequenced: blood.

The CDR3 loop is CASLRTYEQYF. In DNA form, the CDR3 reads TGTGCCTCCCTACGGACCTACGAGCAGTACTTC. This chain uses TRBV2 with TRBJ2-7; D is undetermined. Trimming cost V 11 bases and J 2 bases, with 10 bases left between them. The germline gives CDR1 SNHLY, CDR2 FYNNEI. This CDR3 contains 11 residues.